The rows below give T cell receptor beta chains drawn from one sample of a study of cytomegalovirus exposure and HLA in healthy donors. The repertoire was sequenced with immunoSEQ multiplex PCR; TCRdb's copy has only in-frame clones and lacks some. The data show around 130,000 clones, 75% to 85% seen once. The specimen was PBMCs. The receptor source for this set is a woman between 18 and 29 years old in good health and CMV-seropositive. CDR3s include the opening cysteine and the closing phenylalanine or tryptophan. The D gene is left open where the match is weak. Not all rows give a size; the values are once, few, many and, for expanded clones, a class.

V gene	clone size	J gene	D gene	CDR3 protein	CDR3 DNA
TRBV14	-	TRBJ1-1	-	CASRSIGRGTEAFF	TGTGCCAGCAGGTCAATAGGGAGGGGAACTGAAGCTTTCTTT
TRBV6-1	-	TRBJ1-3	-	CASSLRGSGNTIYF	TGTGCCAGCAGTCTCAGAGGCTCTGGAAACACCATATATTTT
TRBV29-1	-	TRBJ2-1	-	CSVRAGLLNEQFF	TGCAGCGTTCGGGCGGGGCTGCTGAATGAGCAGTTCTTC
TRBV7-9	-	TRBJ1-2	-	CASSLSTNYGYTF	TGTGCCAGCAGCTTGTCCACTAACTATGGCTACACCTTC
TRBV6-5	-	TRBJ2-1	TRBD2	CASSYSWRGKYNEQFF	TGTGCCAGCAGTTACTCGTGGCGGGGGAAATACAATGAGCAGTTCTTC
TRBV5-4	-	TRBJ1-1	TRBD1	CASSLGTGAFEAFF	TGTGCCAGCAGCTTAGGGACAGGGGCCTTTGAAGCTTTCTTT
TRBV28	-	TRBJ2-3	TRBD2	CASSLGERGFGTDTQYF	TGTGCCAGCTCCCTAGGGGAGCGGGGGTTTGGCACAGATACGCAGTATTTT
TRBV5-6	-	TRBJ1-6	-	CASSLAGRSPLHF	TGTGCCAGCAGCTTGGCGGGGAGGTCACCCCTCCACTTT
TRBV19	-	TRBJ1-5	-	CASSIVGNQPQHF	TGTGCCAGTAGTATTGTCGGCAATCAGCCCCAGCATTTT
TRBV5-6	few	TRBJ2-1	-	CASSQGAGLHNEQFF	TGTGCCAGCAGCCAAGGTGCTGGACTACACAATGAGCAGTTCTTC
TRBV25-1	-	TRBJ2-1	TRBD2	CASGFGLAGGDEQFF	TGTGCCAGCGGCTTCGGACTAGCGGGGGGTGACGAGCAGTTCTTC
TRBV10-3	few	TRBJ1-2	-	CAISPLERNGYTF	TGTGCCATCAGCCCGCTCGAGAGGAATGGCTACACCTTC
TRBV18	-	TRBJ2-3	-	CASSPGTEGDTQYF	TGTGCCAGCTCACCAGGGACGGAGGGAGATACGCAGTATTTT
TRBV7-9	-	TRBJ2-7	TRBD2	CASSLGAGGPGEQYF	TGTGCCAGCAGCTTAGGTGCGGGGGGGCCGGGAGAGCAGTACTTC
TRBV19	-	TRBJ2-5	-	CASSRQRTTQETQYF	TGTGCCAGTAGTCGACAGCGAACTACACAAGAGACCCAGTACTTC
TRBV6-5	-	TRBJ2-3	TRBD2	CASTPSGGLADTQYF	TGTGCCAGCACCCCGAGCGGGGGGCTAGCAGATACGCAGTATTTT
TRBV6-6	few	TRBJ1-2	-	CASSSSGSLTF	TGTGCCAGCAGCTCCTCCGGGTCCCTCACCTTC
TRBV6-1	-	TRBJ2-7	-	CASYSGTRSYEQYF	TGTGCCAGCTACTCTGGGACAAGATCCTACGAGCAGTACTTC
TRBV29-1	few	TRBJ1-2	-	CSVGGQDGYTF	TGCAGCGTGGGAGGGCAGGATGGCTACACCTTC
TRBV28	-	TRBJ1-5	-	CASRRASGDNQPQHF	TGTGCCAGCAGGCGGGCCTCCGGGGACAATCAGCCCCAGCATTTT
TRBV7-3	-	TRBJ2-1	TRBD2	CASSVSGGAYNEQFF	TGTGCCAGCAGCGTTAGCGGGGGGGCTTACAATGAGCAGTTCTTC
TRBV20-1	few	TRBJ2-3	-	CSAGVTDTQYF	TGCAGTGCCGGGGTTACAGATACGCAGTATTTT
TRBV6-1	once	TRBJ1-5	-	CASSEGGGTYQPQHF	TGTGCCAGCAGTGAAGGAGGAGGGACCTATCAGCCCCAGCATTTT
TRBV6-4	-	TRBJ1-5	-	CASSDLSGGAVLSNQPQHF	TGTGCCAGCAGTGACTTAAGTGGGGGGGCAGTCCTGAGCAATCAGCCCCAGCATTTT
TRBV4-2	-	TRBJ2-2	TRBD2	CASSQEASGGGELFF	TGTGCCAGCAGCCAAGAGGCTAGCGGAGGCGGGGAGCTGTTTTTT
TRBV7-9	-	TRBJ2-5	-	CASSLPKGSSLAAETQYF	TGTGCCAGCAGCTTACCCAAAGGCTCATCCCTCGCGGCAGAGACCCAGTACTTC
TRBV10-1	-	TRBJ2-5	TRBD2	CASSTSGGPGETQYF	TGCGCCAGCAGCACTAGCGGGGGGCCGGGGGAGACCCAGTACTTC
TRBV7-9	-	TRBJ2-7	-	CASSLSYEQYF	TGTGCCAGCAGCCTCTCCTACGAGCAGTACTTC
TRBV7-9	-	TRBJ1-4	-	CASTPATNEKLFF	TGTGCCAGCACGCCAGCAACTAATGAAAAACTGTTTTTT
TRBV28	-	TRBJ2-5	-	CASSLSRQQETQYF	TGTGCCAGCAGCTTATCCCGCCAGCAAGAGACCCAGTACTTC
TRBV11-2	few	TRBJ2-2	-	CASRTQGRGTGELFF	TGTGCCAGCAGGACGCAGGGGCGAGGCACCGGGGAGCTGTTTTTT
TRBV25-1	-	TRBJ1-2	-	CASSGTSGGDYGYTF	TGTGCCAGCAGCGGAACAAGCGGGGGAGACTATGGCTACACCTTC
TRBV21-1	few	TRBJ2-7	-	CASSKEVRSEYF	TGTGCCAGCAGCAAAGAAGTGAGATCGGAGTACTTC
TRBV5-4	-	TRBJ2-4	-	CASSSRRENIQYF	TGTGCCAGCAGCTCGAGACGGGAAAACATTCAGTACTTC
TRBV9	-	TRBJ1-1	-	CASSPRRENTEAFF	TGTGCCAGCAGCCCCCGCAGGGAGAACACTGAAGCTTTCTTT
TRBV11-2	-	TRBJ1-3	-	CASSMDGGSGNTIYF	TGTGCCAGCAGCATGGACGGAGGCTCTGGAAACACCATATATTTT
TRBV4-1	-	TRBJ1-1	-	CASSLGVGSEAFF	TGCGCCAGCAGCCTGGGAGTCGGTAGTGAAGCTTTCTTT
TRBV7-2	-	TRBJ2-1	-	CASSLSGVSYNEQFF	TGTGCCAGCAGCTTATCAGGGGTTTCTTACAATGAGCAGTTCTTC
TRBV5-1	-	TRBJ2-5	TRBD2	CASSLGVAGEKETQYF	TGCGCCAGCAGCTTGGGGGTAGCGGGGGAGAAAGAGACCCAGTACTTC
TRBV5-1	-	TRBJ2-1	TRBD2	CASRWDDGGERSYNEQFF	TGCGCCAGCAGATGGGACGATGGGGGGGAACGGTCCTACAATGAGCAGTTCTTC
TRBV4-1	-	TRBJ1-2	TRBD1	CASSPQGTLLGGYTF	TGCGCCAGCAGCCCACAGGGGACCTTACTAGGTGGCTACACCTTC
TRBV6-1	-	TRBJ1-5	-	CASSEHNQPQHF	TGTGCCAGCAGTGAACACAATCAGCCCCAGCATTTT
TRBV5-4	-	TRBJ2-5	TRBD2	CASSLPGGGETQYF	TGTGCCAGCAGCTTACCGGGGGGGGGAGAGACCCAGTACTTC
TRBV6-1	once	TRBJ2-3	TRBD1	CASSFRRQGPDTQYF	TGTGCCAGCAGTTTTCGCCGACAGGGCCCGGATACGCAGTATTTT
TRBV9	-	TRBJ1-2	-	CASSVGGAMGRDYGYTF	TGTGCCAGCAGCGTAGGGGGGGCCATGGGGAGGGACTATGGCTACACCTTC
TRBV28	-	TRBJ2-7	TRBD1	CASSFHGAGGSNEQYF	TGTGCCAGCAGTTTCCATGGGGCAGGGGGCTCAAACGAGCAGTACTTC
TRBV10-3	-	TRBJ1-5	-	CAISEGRGSNQPQHF	TGTGCCATCAGTGAAGGCAGGGGCAGTAATCAGCCCCAGCATTTT
TRBV5-1	-	TRBJ1-1	TRBD1	CASAGRGDRPSLSNTEAFF	TGCGCCAGCGCCGGTCGTGGGGACAGGCCCTCTCTTTCGAACACTGAAGCTTTCTTT
TRBV9	-	TRBJ2-7	-	CASSVEAAYEQYF	TGTGCCAGCAGCGTAGAAGCGGCTTACGAGCAGTACTTC
TRBV27	once	TRBJ1-6	TRBD1	CASSAGQGAGSPLHF	TGTGCCAGCAGTGCAGGACAGGGGGCGGGATCACCCCTCCACTTT